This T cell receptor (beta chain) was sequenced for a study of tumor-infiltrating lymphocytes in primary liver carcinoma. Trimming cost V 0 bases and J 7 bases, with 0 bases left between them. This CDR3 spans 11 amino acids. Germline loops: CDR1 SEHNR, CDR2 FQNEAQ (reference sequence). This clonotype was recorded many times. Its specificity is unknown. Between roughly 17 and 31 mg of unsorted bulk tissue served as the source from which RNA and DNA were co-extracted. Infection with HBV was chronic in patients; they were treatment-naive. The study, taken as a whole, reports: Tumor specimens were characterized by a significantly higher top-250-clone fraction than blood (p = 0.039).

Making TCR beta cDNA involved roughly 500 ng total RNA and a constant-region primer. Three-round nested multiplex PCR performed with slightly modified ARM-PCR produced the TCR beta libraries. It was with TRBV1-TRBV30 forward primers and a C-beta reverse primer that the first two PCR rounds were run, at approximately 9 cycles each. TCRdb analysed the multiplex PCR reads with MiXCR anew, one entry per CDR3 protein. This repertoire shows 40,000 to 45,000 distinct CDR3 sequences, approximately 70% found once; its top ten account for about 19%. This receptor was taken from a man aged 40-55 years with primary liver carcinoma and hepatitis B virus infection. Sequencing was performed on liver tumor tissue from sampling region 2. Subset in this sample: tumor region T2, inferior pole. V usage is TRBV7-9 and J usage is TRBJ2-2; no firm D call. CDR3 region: CASSLAGELFF. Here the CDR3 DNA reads TGTGCCAGCAGCTTAGCCGGGGAGCTGTTTTTT.